This T cell receptor beta chain was identified during a study of shared T cell receptors in the human thymus. Profiled with immunoSEQ multiplex PCR; TCRdb holds only in-frame clones, not every one. The sample shows hundreds of thousands of clones, 70% to 90% of them seen only once. The V gene lost 2 bases and the J gene lost 0 bases, with 16 bases spanning the gap. Germline V CDR1 and CDR2: SQVTM, ANQGSEA. The CDR3 runs to 16 residues. This sample was also put to use in a study of human thymus T cells.

The specimen sequenced was thymocytes. The chain employs TRBV29-1 and TRBJ1-1; a possible D gene is TRBD1 (5 bases). The sequence derives from a girl less than two years old with a congenital heart defect. The CDR3 is CSVEFGRARMNTEAFF. The CDR3 region has the DNA TGCAGCGTTGAATTTGGCAGGGCAAGAATGAACACTGAAGCTTTCTTT.